Sequencing of this TCR beta chain was carried out in a study of blood T cell repertoires in COVID-19. Each participant's cohort was designated according to participant-reported clinical history. Recovered participants had two consecutive negative NP/OP PCR tests, healthcare professional clearance, or symptom resolution. As originally analysed: By means of reference gene primer amplification, nucleated cell counts were estimated. Some clones are missing from TCRdb's copy, which holds only in-frame ones; the method was immunoSEQ multiplex PCR. Clonal size and the V and J genes are those of that table, whereas D and trimming came from the DNA. Of 170,000 or so clones in the sample, 88% were seen once. This CDR3 contains 15 residues. In germline, CDR1 is SGHNT, CDR2 YYREEE (reference sequence). The V end lost 0 bases, the J end lost 8 bases, and 12 bases lay between the germline ends.

The chain employs TRBV5-4 and TRBJ1-6; D remains ambiguous. This receptor was identified in a woman aged 45-65 years who had recovered from COVID-19. Sequencing was carried out using PBMCs or T cells enriched from blood (not recorded which). The DNA of the CDR3 is TGTGCCAGCAGCTTGGTAGGCCGGGAGGATTCACCCCTCCACTTT. This encodes CASSLVGREDSPLHF.